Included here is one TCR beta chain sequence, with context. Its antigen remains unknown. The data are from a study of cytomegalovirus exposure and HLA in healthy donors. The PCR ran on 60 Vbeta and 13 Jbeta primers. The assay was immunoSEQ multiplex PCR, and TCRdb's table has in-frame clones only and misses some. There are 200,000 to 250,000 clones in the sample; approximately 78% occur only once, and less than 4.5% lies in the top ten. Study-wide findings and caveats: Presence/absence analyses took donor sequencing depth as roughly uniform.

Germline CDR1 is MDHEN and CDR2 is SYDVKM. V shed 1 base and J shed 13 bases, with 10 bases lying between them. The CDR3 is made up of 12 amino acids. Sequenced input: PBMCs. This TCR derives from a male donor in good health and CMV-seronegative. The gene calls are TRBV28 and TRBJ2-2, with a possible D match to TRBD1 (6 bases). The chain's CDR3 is CASSLFTGTLFF. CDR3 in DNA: TGTGCCAGCAGTTTATTCACAGGGACGCTGTTTTTT.